Listed below are T cell receptor beta chains from one sample, sequenced in a study of T cells in Graves' hyperthyroidism and ophthalmopathy. TCRdb independently ran MiXCR on the multiplex PCR reads; one entry per CDR3 protein. The sample includes 360,000 or so distinct CDR3 sequences, nearly 15% of them seen just once. The sequencing sample was made of blood. The source of these receptors is a woman aged 55-70 years with Graves' ophthalmopathy. CDR3s include the opening cysteine and the closing phenylalanine or tryptophan. A D gene is named only where the DNA matches it firmly. For some rows the clone size is stated as once, few or many, or as a class when expanded; others skip it.

clone size	V gene	D gene	J gene	CDR3 DNA	CDR3 protein
NA	TRBV24-1	NA	TRBJ2-7	TGTGCCACCAGTGATACCCTTGCGGGGCCCTCCAAGCAGTACTTC	CATSDTLAGPSKQYF
many	TRBV10-3	NA	TRBJ2-7	TGTGCCATCAGTGAACCGCAGGGACCGACCTACGAGCAGTACTTC	CAISEPQGPTYEQYF
many	TRBV30	NA	TRBJ1-1	TGTGCCTGGAGTCCGACAAGGTCGAACACTGAAGCTTTCTTT	CAWSPTRSNTEAFF
NA	TRBV5-1	TRBD1	TRBJ1-6	TGCGCCAGCAGCTTGGAGGGACAGGGGGCTTCTTCACCCCTCCACTTT	CASSLEGQGASSPLHF
NA	TRBV6-4	TRBD2	TRBJ2-1	TGTGCCAGCAGTGCTATAGCGGGAGGGCGCGATGAGCAGTTCTTC	CASSAIAGGRDEQFF
NA	TRBV6-1	NA	TRBJ2-2	TGTGCCAGCAAGGGCGGCGGCTCCACGTCCGGGGAGCTGTTTTTT	CASKGGGSTSGELFF
NA	TRBV14	NA	TRBJ2-6	TGTGCCAGCAGCCAAGTTCGGAGGAGCTCTGGGGCCAACGTCCTGACTTTC	CASSQVRRSSGANVLTF
many	TRBV11-1	NA	TRBJ2-5	TGTGCCAGCAGCTACGCAGGGCGGGAGACCCAGTACTTC	CASSYAGRETQYF
many	TRBV5-1	NA	TRBJ2-3	TGCGCCAGCAGCGTCGATAGTAGCACAGATACGCAGTATTTT	CASSVDSSTDTQYF
NA	TRBV6-2/TRBV6-3	TRBD1	TRBJ2-3	TGTGCCAGCAGTGCTGGACAGGGTAAAGGGACAGATACGCAGTATTTT	CASSAGQGKGTDTQYF